This TCR beta chain is drawn from a study of cytomegalovirus exposure and HLA in healthy donors. In the PCR, 60 Vbeta and 13 Jbeta primers were used. The protocol was immunoSEQ multiplex PCR, while the TCRdb copy is restricted to in-frame clones and leaves out a portion. The repertoire consists of 150,000 to 200,000 clones, with over 75% occurring once and the leading ten covering 1.9%. CDR3 length: 15 amino acids. The ends lost 4 bases at V and 5 bases at J; junction bases unmatched: 8. CDR1 SGHRS and CDR2 YFSETQ come from the germline V gene. Concerning this clone: Its antigen is unknown.

Study-wide results and caveats: High sensitivity and specificity were reportedly achieved when the classifier diagnosed cytomegalovirus status. A missense variant in DCLRE1C was later tied to TCR beta V- and J-gene trimming. Per a later analysis, 18,000 or so TCR beta sequences showed association with HLA alleles at 0.05 false discovery rate.

The TCR sequence derives from a human donor in good health. This rearrangement joins TRBV5-1 to TRBJ2-1; TRBD1 matches 8 bases. Sequencing was carried out using PBMCs. The CDR3 DNA is TGCGCCAGCAGCCAAACCGACAGGGGTCACAATGAGCAGTTCTTC. This gives the protein CASSQTDRGHNEQFF.